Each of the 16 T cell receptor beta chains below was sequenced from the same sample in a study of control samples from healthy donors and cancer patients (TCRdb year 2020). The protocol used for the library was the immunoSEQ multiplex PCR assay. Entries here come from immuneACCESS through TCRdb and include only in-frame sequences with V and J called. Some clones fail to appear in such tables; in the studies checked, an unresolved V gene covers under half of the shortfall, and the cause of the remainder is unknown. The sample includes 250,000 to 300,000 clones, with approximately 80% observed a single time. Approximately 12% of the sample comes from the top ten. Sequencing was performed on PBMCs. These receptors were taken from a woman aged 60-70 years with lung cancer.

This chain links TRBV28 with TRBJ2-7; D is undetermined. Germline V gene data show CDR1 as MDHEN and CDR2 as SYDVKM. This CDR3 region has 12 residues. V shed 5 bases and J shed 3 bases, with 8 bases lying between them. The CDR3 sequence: CASSARIYEQYF. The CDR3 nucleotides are TGTGCCAGCAGTGCTAGGATCTACGAGCAGTACTTC. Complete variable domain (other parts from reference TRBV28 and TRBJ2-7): DVKVTQSSRYLVKRTGEKVFLECVQDMDHENMFWYRQDPGLGLRLIYFSYDVKMKEKGDIPEGYSVSREKKERFSLILESASTNQTSMYLCASSARIYEQYFGPGTRLTVT.

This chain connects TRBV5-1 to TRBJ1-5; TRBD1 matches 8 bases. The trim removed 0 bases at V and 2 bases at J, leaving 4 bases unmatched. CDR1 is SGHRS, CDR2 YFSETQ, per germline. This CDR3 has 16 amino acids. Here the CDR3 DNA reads TGCGCCAGCAGCTTGGCAGGGGGCCCTGGCAATCAGCCCCAGCATTTT. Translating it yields CASSLAGGPGNQPQHF.

The CDR3 DNA follows: TGTGCCAGTAGTATTTACAGCGTCACAGATACGCAGTATTTT. Translated, it gives CASSIYSVTDTQYF. The genes are TRBV19 and TRBJ2-3; D not resolved. CDR1 is LNHDA, CDR2 SQIVND, per germline (reference sequence). This CDR3 is 14 amino acids long. Trimming shortened V by 3 bases and J by 2 bases, and 9 bases separated the two germline ends.

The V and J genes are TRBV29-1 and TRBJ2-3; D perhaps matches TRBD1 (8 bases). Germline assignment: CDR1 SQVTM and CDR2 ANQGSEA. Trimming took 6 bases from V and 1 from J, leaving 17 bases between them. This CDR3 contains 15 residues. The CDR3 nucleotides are TGCAGCGTGGCGGGGGAGGGACAGGGCACAGATACGCAGTATTTT. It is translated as CSVAGEGQGTDTQYF.

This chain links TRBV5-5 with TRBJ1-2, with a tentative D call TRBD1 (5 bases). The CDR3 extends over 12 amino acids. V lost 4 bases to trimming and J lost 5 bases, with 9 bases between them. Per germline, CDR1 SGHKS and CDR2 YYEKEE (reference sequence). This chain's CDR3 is CASSPGKYGYTF. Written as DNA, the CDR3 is TGTGCCAGCAGCCCAGGGAAATATGGCTACACCTTC.

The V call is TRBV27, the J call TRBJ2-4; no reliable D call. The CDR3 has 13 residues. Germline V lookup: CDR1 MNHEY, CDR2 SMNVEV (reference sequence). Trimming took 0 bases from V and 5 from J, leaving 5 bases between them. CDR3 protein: CASSLSGQNIQYF. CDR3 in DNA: TGTGCCAGCAGTTTATCTGGGCAAAACATTCAGTACTTC.

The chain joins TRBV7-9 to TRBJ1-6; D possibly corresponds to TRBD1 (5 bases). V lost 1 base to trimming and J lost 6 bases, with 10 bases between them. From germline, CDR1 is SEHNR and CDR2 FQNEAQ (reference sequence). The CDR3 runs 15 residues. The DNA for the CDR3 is TGTGCCAGCAGCTTAGACGGGGCTCCTAATTCACCCCTCCACTTT. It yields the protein CASSLDGAPNSPLHF.

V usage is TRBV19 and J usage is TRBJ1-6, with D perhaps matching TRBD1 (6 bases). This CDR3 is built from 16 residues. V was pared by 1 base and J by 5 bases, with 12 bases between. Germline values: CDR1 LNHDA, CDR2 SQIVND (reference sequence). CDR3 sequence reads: CASSIVGHRDNSPLHF. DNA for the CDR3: TGTGCCAGTAGTATAGTCGGTCACAGGGATAATTCACCCCTCCACTTT.

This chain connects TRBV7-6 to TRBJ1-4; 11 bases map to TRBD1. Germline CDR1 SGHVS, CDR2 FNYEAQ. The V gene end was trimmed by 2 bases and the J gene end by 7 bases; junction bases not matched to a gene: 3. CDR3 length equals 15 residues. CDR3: CASSLIGTGGEKLFF. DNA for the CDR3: TGTGCCAGCAGCTTAATTGGGACAGGGGGTGAAAAACTGTTTTTT.

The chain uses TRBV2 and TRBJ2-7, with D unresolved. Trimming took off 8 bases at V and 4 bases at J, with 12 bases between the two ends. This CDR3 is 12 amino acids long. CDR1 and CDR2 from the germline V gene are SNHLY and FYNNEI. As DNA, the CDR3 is TGTGCCAGCTCTTGGACCAGATACGAGCAGTACTTC. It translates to CASSWTRYEQYF.

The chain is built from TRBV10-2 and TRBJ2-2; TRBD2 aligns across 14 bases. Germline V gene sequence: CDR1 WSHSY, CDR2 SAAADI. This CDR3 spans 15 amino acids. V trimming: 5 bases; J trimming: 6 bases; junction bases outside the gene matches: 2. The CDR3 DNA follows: TGCGCCAGCAGTCGGGGACTAGCGGGAGCCGGGGAGCTGTTTTTT. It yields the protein CASSRGLAGAGELFF.

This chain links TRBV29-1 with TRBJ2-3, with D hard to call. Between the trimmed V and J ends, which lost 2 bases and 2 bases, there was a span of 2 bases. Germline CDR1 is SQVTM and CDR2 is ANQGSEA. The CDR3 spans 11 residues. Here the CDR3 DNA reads TGCAGCGTTGAACCCACAGATACGCAGTATTTT. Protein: CSVEPTDTQYF.

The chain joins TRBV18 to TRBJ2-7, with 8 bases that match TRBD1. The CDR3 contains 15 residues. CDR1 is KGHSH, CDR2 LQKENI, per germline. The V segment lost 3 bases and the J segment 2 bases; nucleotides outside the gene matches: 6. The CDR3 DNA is TGTGCCAGCTCACCGCTAGGGACAGGTCCCTACGAGCAGTACTTC. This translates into CASSPLGTGPYEQYF. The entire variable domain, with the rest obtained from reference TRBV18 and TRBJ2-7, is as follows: NAGVMQNPRHLVRRRGQEARLRCSPMKGHSHVYWYRQLPEEGLKFMVYLQKENIIDESGMPKERFSAEFPKEGPSILRIQQVVRGDSAAYFCASSPLGTGPYEQYFGPGTRLTVT.

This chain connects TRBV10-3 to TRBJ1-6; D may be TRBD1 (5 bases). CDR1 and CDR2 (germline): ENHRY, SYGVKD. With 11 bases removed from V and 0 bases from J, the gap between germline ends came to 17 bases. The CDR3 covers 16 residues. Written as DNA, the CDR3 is TGTGCCTCTCAAGGGACCGAGAGCTCCTATAATTCACCCCTCCACTTT. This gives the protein CASQGTESSYNSPLHF.

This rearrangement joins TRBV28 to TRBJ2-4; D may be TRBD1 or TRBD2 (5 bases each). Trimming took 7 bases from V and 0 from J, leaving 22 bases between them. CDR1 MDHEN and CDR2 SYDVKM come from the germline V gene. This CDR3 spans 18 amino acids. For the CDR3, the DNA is TGTGCCAGCACCCCGGGACGTAAAGAAAGGGTAGCCAAAAACATTCAGTACTTC. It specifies CASTPGRKERVAKNIQYF.

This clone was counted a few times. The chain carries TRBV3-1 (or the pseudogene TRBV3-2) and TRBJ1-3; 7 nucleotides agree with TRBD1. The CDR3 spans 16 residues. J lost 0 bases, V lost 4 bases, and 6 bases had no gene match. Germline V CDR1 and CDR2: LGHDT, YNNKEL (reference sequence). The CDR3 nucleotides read TGTGCCAGCAGCCGTTACGGGACAGACTCTGGAAACACCATATATTTT. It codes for CASSRYGTDSGNTIYF.